This is a list of T cell receptor beta chains from one sample in a study of cytomegalovirus exposure and HLA in healthy donors. Profiled with immunoSEQ multiplex PCR; TCRdb holds only in-frame clones, not every one. Here the sample spans roughly 61,000 clones, 80% being singletons. The sample taken for sequencing was PBMCs. The receptors were gathered from a male donor in good health and CMV-seronegative. Both conserved end residues are part of each CDR3. Fields, in order: J gene, clone size, D gene, V gene, CDR3 protein, CDR3 DNA. The D gene is left open where the match is weak. A row's size may be missing; if present it is once, few, many or a size class.

TRBJ1-6	-	-	TRBV6-5	CASSYSMAENSPLHF	TGTGCCAGCAGTTACTCGATGGCGGAGAATTCACCCCTCCACTTT
TRBJ2-7	-	-	TRBV7-9	CASSLTVAPYEQYF	TGTGCCAGCAGCTTGACAGTGGCACCCTACGAGCAGTACTTC
TRBJ2-2	-	TRBD2	TRBV2	CASSEVVAGTGELFF	TGTGCCAGCAGTGAAGTTGTAGCGGGCACCGGGGAGCTGTTTTTT
TRBJ2-7	-	-	TRBV9	CASSATGFSSYEQYF	TGTGCCAGCAGCGCAACAGGTTTTAGCTCCTACGAGCAGTACTTC
TRBJ2-5	-	TRBD1	TRBV9	CASSVAERGQTQYF	TGTGCCAGCAGCGTAGCGGAGAGGGGGCAGACCCAGTACTTC
TRBJ2-3	once	-	TRBV9	CASSVAGTDTQYF	TGTGCCAGCAGCGTGGCAGGCACAGATACGCAGTATTTT
TRBJ1-1	few	-	TRBV5-6	CASSWVVRDTEAFF	TGTGCCAGCAGCTGGGTTGTACGGGACACTGAAGCTTTCTTT
TRBJ2-7	-	TRBD1	TRBV12-5	CASGIQGANEQYF	TGTGCTAGTGGGATACAGGGGGCAAACGAGCAGTACTTC
TRBJ1-1	-	TRBD1	TRBV5-1	CASSLLYRGPLNTEAFF	TGCGCCAGCAGCTTACTATACAGGGGGCCGCTGAACACTGAAGCTTTCTTT
TRBJ2-2	-	-	TRBV5-1	CASSFSGELFF	TGCGCCAGCAGCTTCTCCGGGGAGCTGTTTTTT
TRBJ1-1	-	-	TRBV5-4	CASSDGQQNTEAFF	TGTGCCAGCAGCGACGGACAGCAGAACACTGAAGCTTTCTTT